One sample yielded the 31 T cell receptor beta chains listed below, sequenced in a study of OX40 agonist ivuxolimab in advanced cancers. This table comes from immunoSEQ multiplex PCR, and its TCRdb copy is limited to in-frame clones, with some not included. The table shows about 42,000 clones, with roughly four fifths occurring only once. The sample consisted of CD4+ or CD8+ T cells sorted from blood, taken in a trial of the OX40 agonist ivuxolimab. Source of these receptors: an adult with an advanced solid tumor such as melanoma, head and neck, liver or kidney cancer.

This clone was observed once. The rearrangement joins TRBV18 to TRBJ1-2; D unclear. Germline V gene lookup returns CDR1 KGHSH and CDR2 LQKENI. The CDR3 covers 16 residues. Trimming stripped 4 bases from V and 4 bases from J, with 19 bases between. In DNA, the CDR3 is TGTGCCAGCTCACAATCGACCGCTCCGGATGGCTATGGCTACACCTTC. Protein: CASSQSTAPDGYGYTF.

This chain connects TRBV29-1 to TRBJ2-7; weak D call: TRBD1 (6 bases). Germline V gene data show CDR1 as SQVTM and CDR2 as ANQGSEA. The CDR3 extends over 14 amino acids. V lost 3 bases, J lost 7 bases, and 19 bases lay in between. This CDR3 reads CSVDPSGQGLEQYF. The CDR3 DNA sequence: TGCAGCGTTGATCCATCTGGCCAGGGGCTGGAGCAGTACTTC.

In this sample, this clone turned up a few times. The chain joins TRBV6-5 to TRBJ1-2; D is perhaps TRBD1 (6 bases). The germline gives CDR1 MNHEY, CDR2 SVGAGI. Trimming removed 5 bases from V and 4 bases from J, with 17 bases in between. The CDR3 extends over 15 amino acids. This chain's CDR3 is CASSTKAGASYGYTF. CDR3 coding DNA: TGTGCCAGCAGTACAAAGGCGGGGGCTAGCTATGGCTACACCTTC.

The chain combines TRBV6-5 with TRBJ2-5; D gene unclear. Germline lookup yields CDR1 MNHEY and CDR2 SVGAGI. The V end lost 0 bases, the J end lost 5 bases, and 4 bases lay between the germline ends. This CDR3 is 12 amino acids long. CDR3 in DNA: TGTGCCAGCAGTTACTCGGGGGAGACCCAGTACTTC. As protein: CASSYSGETQYF.

This chain joins TRBV7-9 and TRBJ2-7, with D unclear. The CDR3 runs to 14 residues. V lost 5 bases to trimming and J lost 4 bases, with 15 bases between them. Looked up from germline, CDR1 is SEHNR and CDR2 is FQNEAQ (reference sequence). DNA of the CDR3: TGTGCCAGCAGCAGGGTCACGACGGGTTACGAGCAGTACGTC. The encoded protein is CASSRVTTGYEQYV.

This clone appeared once. The chain uses TRBV2 and TRBJ1-6; the D is unclear. In germline, CDR1 is SNHLY, CDR2 FYNNEI. This CDR3 is 14 amino acids long. V lost 0 bases to trimming and J lost 8 bases, with 8 bases between them. This CDR3 reads CASSEAGTHSPLHF. The CDR3, as DNA: TGTGCCAGCAGTGAAGCGGGTACCCATTCACCCCTCCACTTT.

This clone has just one count. The chain combines TRBV2 with TRBJ2-5; 9 nucleotides agree with TRBD1. After removal of 1 base from V and 5 bases from J, the junction contained 5 bases not matched to a gene. Germline-derived CDR1 and CDR2 are SNHLY and FYNNEI. The CDR3 sequence is 15 residues long. CDR3 bases: TGTGCCAGCAGTGAAGAGGGACAGGGAGGGGAGACCCAGTACTTC. This codes for CASSEEGQGGETQYF.

The CDR3 DNA follows: TGTGCCAGCAGTAGGGGCCAGGGGGCCCACAATGAGCAGTTCTTC. Translating it yields CASSRGQGAHNEQFF. The gene calls are TRBV11-3 and TRBJ2-1, with 8 bases lining up with TRBD1. The germline V gene encodes CDR1 SGHNT and CDR2 YENEEA. The CDR3 runs 15 residues. V was pared by 6 bases and J by 5 bases, with 9 bases of the junction left unmatched.

The rearrangement joins TRBV11-2 to TRBJ2-7; either TRBD1 or TRBD2 may fit D (5 bases each). This CDR3 region has 14 residues. Trimming took off 4 bases at V and 0 bases at J, with 10 bases between the two ends. Per the germline V gene, CDR1 is SGHAT and CDR2 is FQNNGV. The CDR3 reads CASSSGRNSYEQYF. CDR3 nucleotide sequence: TGTGCCAGCAGCTCGGGACGGAACTCCTACGAGCAGTACTTC.

The rearrangement uses TRBV5-4 and TRBJ2-7; D may be TRBD1 or TRBD2 (6 bases each). The germline V gene has CDR1 SGHNT and CDR2 YYREEE (reference sequence). This CDR3 region has 15 residues. Trimming took off 0 bases at V and 9 bases at J, with 19 bases between the two ends. CDR3 nucleotide sequence: TGTGCCAGCAGCTTGGAGGTGTCGGGGGTAGGGGGGCAGTACTTC. It is translated as CASSLEVSGVGGQYF.

CDR3 coding DNA: TGTGCCAGCAGCTCAACCGGGACTAGGGCCCGTGAGCAGTTCTTC. Its protein product is CASSSTGTRAREQFF. The chain employs TRBV7-2 and TRBJ2-1; the match to TRBD2 covers 8 bases. With V trimmed by 4 bases and J by 9 bases, 11 bases remained unmatched. CDR3 length: 15 residues. Per the germline V gene, CDR1 is SGHTA and CDR2 is FQGNSA.

V is TRBV12-5 and J is TRBJ2-1, with D tentatively TRBD2 (6 bases). Per germline, CDR1 LGHNT and CDR2 FRNRAP. V gave up 2 bases and J gave up 9 bases, with 8 bases separating them. This CDR3 spans 12 amino acids. CDR3 DNA: TGTGCTAGTGGTTTGCGGGAGACTGAGCAGTTCTTC. Protein product: CASGLRETEQFF.

The V and J genes are TRBV7-6 and TRBJ2-7; 8 nucleotides agree with TRBD1. The V gene end was trimmed by 1 base and the J gene end by 4 bases; junction bases not matched to a gene: 3. The germline V gene encodes CDR1 SGHVS and CDR2 FNYEAQ. The CDR3 consists of 14 residues. In DNA, the CDR3 is TGTGCCAGCAGCTTAGGGACAGGGTGGTACGAGCAGTACTTC. Translated, it gives CASSLGTGWYEQYF. Based on the CDR3 plus reference TRBV7-6 and TRBJ2-7, the full variable domain is GAGVSQSPRYKVTKRGQDVALRCDPISGHVSLYWYRQALGQGPEFLTYFNYEAQQDKSGLPNDRFSAERPEGSISTLTIQRTEQRDSAMYRCASSLGTGWYEQYFGPGTRLTVT.

The chain recombines TRBV5-6 with TRBJ2-7; 7 bases fit TRBD2. Germline V lookup: CDR1 SGHDT, CDR2 YYEEEE. The trim removed 4 bases at V and 5 bases at J, leaving 6 bases unmatched. The CDR3 sequence is 13 residues long. CDR3 protein: CASSPRREHEQYF. In DNA form, the CDR3 reads TGTGCCAGCAGCCCGAGGCGGGAGCACGAGCAGTACTTC. Based on the CDR3 plus reference TRBV5-6 and TRBJ2-7, the full variable domain is DAGVTQSPTHLIKTRGQQVTLRCSPKSGHDTVSWYQQALGQGPQFIFQYYEEEERQRGNFPDRFSGHQFPNYSSELNVNALLLGDSALYLCASSPRREHEQYFGPGTRLTVT.

The rearrangement uses TRBV18 and TRBJ2-2, with D perhaps TRBD1 (5 bases). The CDR3 consists of 16 residues. Germline V CDR1 and CDR2: KGHSH, LQKENI. The V gene lost 6 bases and the J gene lost 0 bases, with 14 bases spanning the gap. CDR3 DNA sequence: TGTGCCAGCTCCCCTGGGGCCCTTTCGAACACCGGGGAGCTGTTTTTT. This gives the protein CASSPGALSNTGELFF.

V usage is TRBV27 and J usage is TRBJ1-5, with no clear D. The CDR3 has 15 residues. In germline, CDR1 is MNHEY, CDR2 SMNVEV (reference sequence). The ends were cut back, 6 bases at V and 0 bases at J, with 12 bases in the middle. In DNA, the CDR3 is TGTGCCAGCAGCATTAAGAGTAATAGCAATCAGCCCCAGCATTTT. Translating it yields CASSIKSNSNQPQHF.

The V gene is TRBV9, the J gene TRBJ1-2; perhaps TRBD1 as D (5 bases). Germline V gene lookup returns CDR1 SGDLS and CDR2 YYNGEE. Deletions cut 7 bases from V and 2 bases from J, with 15 bases between. This CDR3 spans 14 amino acids. The CDR3 loop reads CASRGIQENYGYTF. CDR3 DNA sequence: TGTGCCAGCCGAGGGATACAGGAAAACTATGGCTACACCTTC.

This chain connects TRBV11-3 to TRBJ2-7, with a weak D call TRBD2 (6 bases). In germline, CDR1 is SGHNT, CDR2 YENEEA. Trimming stripped 5 bases from V and 5 bases from J, with 13 bases between. The CDR3 totals 13 residues. The CDR3 bases are TGTGCCAGCAGCCCCGGGACTTACGACGAGCAGTACTTC. As protein: CASSPGTYDEQYF.

This chain uses TRBV11-3 with TRBJ2-1, with D possibly being TRBD1 or TRBD2 (5 bases each). The CDR3 is made up of 14 amino acids. From germline, CDR1 is SGHNT and CDR2 YENEEA. With 1 base removed from V and 9 bases from J, the gap between germline ends came to 13 bases. The CDR3 DNA follows: TGTGCCAGCAGCTTAGGTGGGACCCGTGGTGAGCAGTTCTTC. It encodes CASSLGGTRGEQFF.

V gene TRBV2 combines with J gene TRBJ1-5; no clear D. The germline gives CDR1 SNHLY, CDR2 FYNNEI. V was trimmed by 7 bases and J by 6 bases, leaving 13 bases between them. The CDR3 runs to 13 residues. The chain's CDR3 is CASTFEGIQPQHF. CDR3 DNA sequence: TGTGCCAGCACTTTCGAGGGAATTCAGCCCCAGCATTTT. Supplemented by reference TRBV2 and TRBJ1-5, the full variable domain reads EPEVTQTPSHQVTQMGQEVILRCVPISNHLYFYWYRQILGQKVEFLVSFYNNEISEKSEIFDDQFSVERPDGSNFTLKIRSTKLEDSAMYFCASTFEGIQPQHFGDGTRLSIL.

The genes are TRBV5-1 and TRBJ1-2, with D unclear. The CDR3 spans 13 residues. Germline V gene sequence: CDR1 SGHRS, CDR2 YFSETQ. Trimming took off 0 bases at V and 9 bases at J, with 12 bases between the two ends. The CDR3 sequence is CASSLDGSSSYTF. The DNA of the CDR3 is TGCGCCAGCAGCTTGGATGGTTCAAGTAGCTACACCTTC.

J is TRBJ2-5 and V is TRBV27; 7 nucleotides align to TRBD2. The DNA end is more similar to TRBJ2-7, so the J call may be wrong. Germline V CDR1 and CDR2: MNHEY, SMNVEV (reference sequence). This CDR3 has 14 amino acids. CDR3: CASSRAGSSYEQYF. In DNA, the CDR3 is TGTGCCAGCAGTCGAGCGGGGAGCTCCTACGAGCAGTACTTC.

The chain carries TRBV19 and TRBJ2-1; the D gene could be TRBD1 or TRBD2 (5 bases each). This CDR3 has 10 residues. In germline, CDR1 is LNHDA, CDR2 SQIVND (reference sequence). As DNA, the CDR3 is TGTTTGGGACGGTACAATGAGCAGTTCTTC. As protein: CLGRYNEQFF. Supplemented by reference TRBV19 and TRBJ2-1, the full variable domain reads DGGITQSPKYLFRKEGQNVTLSCEQNLNHDAMYWYRQDPGQGLRLIYYSQIVNDFQKGDIAEGYSVSREKKESFPLTVTSAQKNPTAFYLCLGRYNEQFFGPGTRLTVL.

V and J are TRBV9 and TRBJ2-5; D possibly matches TRBD1 or TRBD2 (5 bases each). Deletions cut 4 bases from V and 2 bases from J, with 15 bases between. The V gene's germline CDR1 is SGDLS and CDR2 YYNGEE. CDR3 length: 15 amino acids. CDR3 sequence reads: CASSSRDGSQETQYF. CDR3 DNA sequence: TGTGCCAGCAGCTCCCGGGACGGCTCACAAGAGACCCAGTACTTC.

The rearrangement uses TRBV27 and TRBJ2-5, with D possibly matching TRBD2 (6 bases). Germline V CDR1 and CDR2: MNHEY, SMNVEV (reference sequence). The CDR3 totals 13 residues. The V end was cut by 6 bases, the J end by 5 bases, with 13 bases between. CDR3 sequence: CASSVAVRETQYF. CDR3 coding DNA: TGTGCCAGCAGCGTAGCGGTTCGGGAGACCCAGTACTTC.

This clone appeared a few times. The genes are TRBV11-3 and TRBJ2-2; 10 bases agree with TRBD2. This CDR3 spans 16 amino acids. The V segment lost 8 bases and the J segment 5 bases; nucleotides outside the gene matches: 11. In germline, CDR1 is SGHNT, CDR2 YENEEA. CDR3 nucleotides: TGTGCCAGCCGATTTCTAGCGGGAGTAGGGACCGGGGAGCTGTTTTTT. Translating gives CASRFLAGVGTGELFF.

The chain recombines TRBV10-3 with TRBJ2-1; 9 positions agree with TRBD2. CDR3 length: 16 amino acids. Losses at the gene ends were 1 base for V and 0 bases for J; bases not matched to a gene: 1. CDR1 is ENHRY, CDR2 SYGVKD, per germline. The CDR3 is CAISEYSGGSYNEQFF. The CDR3 DNA reads TGTGCCATCAGTGAGTATAGCGGGGGCTCCTACAATGAGCAGTTCTTC.

The chain couples TRBV11-3 to TRBJ2-2; the D is unclear. Looked up from germline, CDR1 is SGHNT and CDR2 is YENEEA. Deletions cut 0 bases from V and 5 bases from J, with 13 bases between. This CDR3 region has 16 residues. CDR3 region: CASSLDGREYTGELFF. CDR3 coding DNA: TGTGCCAGCAGCTTAGATGGGCGCGAGTATACCGGGGAGCTGTTTTTT.

The genes are TRBV28 and TRBJ1-1; D may be TRBD1 (5 bases). V was cut by 4 bases and J by 5 bases, with 11 bases left in between. The germline CDR1 and CDR2 sequences are MDHEN and SYDVKM. The CDR3 covers 13 residues. Here the CDR3 DNA reads TGTGCCAGCAGTTACCAGGGCGGTACTGAAGCTTTCTTT. Translating gives CASSYQGGTEAFF.

The chain carries TRBV7-9 and TRBJ1-1; D gene uncertain. Germline CDR1 is SEHNR and CDR2 is FQNEAQ (reference sequence). The CDR3 totals 13 residues. V was cut by 5 bases and J by 3 bases, with 10 bases left in between. The CDR3 region has the DNA TGTGCCAGCAGCGACCAGGCTCACACTGAAGCTTTCTTT. It is translated as CASSDQAHTEAFF. The full variable domain, completed using reference TRBV7-9 and TRBJ1-1, is DTGVSQNPRHKITKRGQNVTFRCDPISEHNRLYWYRQTLGQGPEFLTYFQNEAQLEKSRLLSDRFSAERPKGSFSTLEIQRTEQGDSAMYLCASSDQAHTEAFFGQGTRLTVV.

The rearrangement uses TRBV4-3 and TRBJ2-7; no definite D call. V was clipped by 4 bases and J by 4 bases, with 11 bases between them. The CDR3 contains 13 residues. Per the germline V gene, CDR1 is LGHNA and CDR2 is YSLEER. CDR3 bases: TGCGCCAGCAGCCCGGGTAAGGGTTACGAGCAGTACTTC. Translating gives CASSPGKGYEQYF.